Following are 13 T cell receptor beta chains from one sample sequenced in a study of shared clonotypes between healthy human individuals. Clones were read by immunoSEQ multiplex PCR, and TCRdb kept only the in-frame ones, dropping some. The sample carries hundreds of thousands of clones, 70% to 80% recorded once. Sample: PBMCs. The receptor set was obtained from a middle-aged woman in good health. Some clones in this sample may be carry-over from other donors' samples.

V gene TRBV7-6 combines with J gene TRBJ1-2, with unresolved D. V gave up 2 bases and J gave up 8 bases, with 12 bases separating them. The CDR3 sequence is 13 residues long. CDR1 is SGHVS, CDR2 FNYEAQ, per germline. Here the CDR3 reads CASSLSQGGGYTF. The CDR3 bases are TGTGCCAGCAGCTTAAGCCAAGGCGGAGGCTACACCTTC.

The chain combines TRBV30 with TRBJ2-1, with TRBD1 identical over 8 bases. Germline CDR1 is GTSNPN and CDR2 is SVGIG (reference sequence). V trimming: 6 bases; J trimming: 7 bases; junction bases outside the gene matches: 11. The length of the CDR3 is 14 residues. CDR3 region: CACMGDRQQNEQFF. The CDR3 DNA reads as TGTGCCTGTATGGGGGACAGGCAGCAAAATGAGCAGTTCTTC.

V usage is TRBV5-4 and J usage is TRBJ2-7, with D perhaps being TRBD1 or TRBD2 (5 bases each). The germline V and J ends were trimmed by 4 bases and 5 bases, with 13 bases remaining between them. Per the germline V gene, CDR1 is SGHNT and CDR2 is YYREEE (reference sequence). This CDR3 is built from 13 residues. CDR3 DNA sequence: TGTGCCAGCAGCCCGGGGCAGGGCCACGAGCAGTACTTC. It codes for CASSPGQGHEQYF.

As DNA, the CDR3 is TGTGCCAGCAGCTTAGCGAGGTTGGGCTACACCTTC. Encoded protein: CASSLARLGYTF. V usage is TRBV7-2 and J usage is TRBJ1-2, with unresolved D. CDR1 SGHTA and CDR2 FQGNSA come from the germline V gene. The CDR3 is 12 amino acids. Trimming took off 0 bases at V and 8 bases at J, with 7 bases between the two ends.

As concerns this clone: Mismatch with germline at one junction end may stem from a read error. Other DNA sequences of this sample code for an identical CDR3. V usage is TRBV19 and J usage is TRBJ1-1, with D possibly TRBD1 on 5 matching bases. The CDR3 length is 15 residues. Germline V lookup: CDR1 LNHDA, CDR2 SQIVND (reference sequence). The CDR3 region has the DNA TGTGCTAGTAGGAGAATGGGACCCGTGAACACTGAAGCTTTCTTT. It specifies CASRRMGPVNTEAFF. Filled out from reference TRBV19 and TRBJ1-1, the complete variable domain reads DGGITQSPKYLFRKEGQNVTLSCEQNLNHDAMYWYRQDPGQGLRLIYYSQIVNDFQKGDIAEGYSVSREKKESFPLTVTSAQKNPTAFYLCASRRMGPVNTEAFFGQGTRLTVV.

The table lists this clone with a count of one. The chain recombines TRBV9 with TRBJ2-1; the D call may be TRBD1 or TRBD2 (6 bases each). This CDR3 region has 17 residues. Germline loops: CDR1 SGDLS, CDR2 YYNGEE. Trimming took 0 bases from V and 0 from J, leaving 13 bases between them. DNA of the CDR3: TGTGCCAGCAGCGTAGCTCCGAAGGGGGGCTCCTACAATGAGCAGTTCTTC. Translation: CASSVAPKGGSYNEQFF.

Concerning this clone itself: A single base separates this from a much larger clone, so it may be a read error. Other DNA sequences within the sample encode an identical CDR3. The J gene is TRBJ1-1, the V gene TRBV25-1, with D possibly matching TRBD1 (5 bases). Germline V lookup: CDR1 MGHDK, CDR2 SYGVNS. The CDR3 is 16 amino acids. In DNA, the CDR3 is TGCGCCAGCAGTGAAGAAAGCACAGGAGAGACCACTGAAGCTTTCTTT. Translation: CASSEESTGETTEAFF.

CDR3 nucleotide sequence: TGTGCCAGCAGTTCTTACAGGGGACTTGGCTACACCTTC. It specifies CASSSYRGLGYTF. V usage is TRBV28 and J usage is TRBJ1-2; 7 positions agree with TRBD1. The CDR3 runs 13 residues. The V gene end was trimmed by 4 bases and the J gene end by 7 bases; junction bases not matched to a gene: 6. Germline V gene data show CDR1 as MDHEN and CDR2 as SYDVKM.

In DNA form, the CDR3 reads TGTGCCAGCTCGCAGGGACGGATTAATGAAAAACTGTTTTTT. Translated, it gives CASSQGRINEKLFF. The gene calls are TRBV18 and TRBJ1-4; D may be TRBD1 (5 bases). Germline loops: CDR1 KGHSH, CDR2 LQKENI. This CDR3 is built from 14 residues. V lost 6 bases and J lost 4, with 12 bases in between.

DNA of the CDR3: TGTGCCAGCAGCCGGGCCCAAAGCGGGGAGCTGTTTTTT. Its protein product is CASSRAQSGELFF. The chain recombines TRBV11-3 with TRBJ2-2; D unresolved. Trimming took off 5 bases at V and 7 bases at J, with 11 bases between the two ends. The CDR3 consists of 13 residues. Germline lookup yields CDR1 SGHNT and CDR2 YENEEA.

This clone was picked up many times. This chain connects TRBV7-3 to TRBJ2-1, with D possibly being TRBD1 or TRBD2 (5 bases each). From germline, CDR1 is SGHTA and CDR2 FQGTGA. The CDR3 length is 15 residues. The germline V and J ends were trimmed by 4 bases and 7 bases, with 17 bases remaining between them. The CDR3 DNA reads TGTGCCAGCAGCTCGGGGCTAATAGGTACAAATGAGCAGTTCTTC. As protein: CASSSGLIGTNEQFF. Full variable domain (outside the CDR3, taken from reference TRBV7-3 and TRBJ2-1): GAGVSQTPSNKVTEKGKYVELRCDPISGHTALYWYRQSLGQGPEFLIYFQGTGAADDSGLPNDRFFAVRPEGSVSTLKIQRTERGDSAVYLCASSSGLIGTNEQFFGPGTRLTVL.

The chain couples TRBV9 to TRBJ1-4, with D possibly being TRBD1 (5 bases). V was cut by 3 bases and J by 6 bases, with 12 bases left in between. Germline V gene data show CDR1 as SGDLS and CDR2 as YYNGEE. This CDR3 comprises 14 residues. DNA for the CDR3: TGTGCCAGCAGCGCCCGGGACGGCCATGAAAAACTGTTTTTT. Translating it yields CASSARDGHEKLFF.

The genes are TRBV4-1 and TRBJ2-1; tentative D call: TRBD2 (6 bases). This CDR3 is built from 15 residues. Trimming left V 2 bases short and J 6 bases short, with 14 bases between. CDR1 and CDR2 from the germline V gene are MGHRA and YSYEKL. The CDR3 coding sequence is TGCGCCAGCAGCCAAACGAGGGACTCGATCAATGAGCAGTTCTTC. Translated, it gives CASSQTRDSINEQFF.